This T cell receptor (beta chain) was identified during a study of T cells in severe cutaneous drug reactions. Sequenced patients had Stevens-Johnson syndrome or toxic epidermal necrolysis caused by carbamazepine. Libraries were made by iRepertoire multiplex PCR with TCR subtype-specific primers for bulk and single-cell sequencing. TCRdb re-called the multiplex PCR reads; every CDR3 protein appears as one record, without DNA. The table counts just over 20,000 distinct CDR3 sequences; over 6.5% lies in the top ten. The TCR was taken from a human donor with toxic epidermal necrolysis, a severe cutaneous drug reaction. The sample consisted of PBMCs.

CDR3 protein: CSVGGQGVTGELFF. The chain combines TRBV29-1 with TRBJ2-2; checking the TCRdb D call of TRBD1 is not possible without DNA. The CDR3 length is 14 residues. Germline values: CDR1 SQVTM, CDR2 ANQGSEA.